The sequence of this T cell receptor beta chain was determined in a study of a mutant IDH1 vaccine in newly diagnosed glioma. On the study more broadly: Beginning 4-6 weeks after radiotherapy alone, or with temozolomide cycles, vaccination took place. Treatment recipients were about 62% male and around 40% female, and their mean age was approximately 43 years.

Time point denoted: week 23, last vaccination. Each dose of the vaccine consisted of 300 ug of mutant IDH1 20-mer peptide, with topical imiquimod. With respect to this clone: Its antigen is not identified.

TCRdb's table, derived via immunoSEQ multiplex PCR, lists solely in-frame clones and lacks some. Among about 60,000 clones listed, about 90% were seen once. Trimming at V came to 6 bases and at J to 4 bases, leaving 4 bases not matched to a gene. The CDR3 extends over 13 amino acids. Germline CDR1 SQVTM, CDR2 ANQGSEA. This TCR was recovered from a man in his forties or fifties with glioma. This chain links TRBV29-1 with TRBJ2-5; TRBD1 matches 11 bases. This specimen was PBMCs, taken from a glioma patient whose treatment included an IDH1 peptide vaccine. The CDR3 region is CSVGQGALETQYF. In DNA, the CDR3 is TGCAGCGTAGGACAGGGGGCCTTAGAGACCCAGTACTTC. Using reference TRBV29-1 and TRBJ2-5 for the parts outside the CDR3, the full variable domain is SAVISQKPSRDICQRGTSLTIQCQVDSQVTMMFWYRQQPGQSLTLIATANQGSEATYESGFVIDKFPISRPNLTFSTLTVSNMSPEDSSIYLCSVGQGALETQYFGPGTRLLVL.